This T cell receptor beta chain was identified during a study of blood T cell repertoires in COVID-19. Study at large: Samples came from the United States, Italy and Spain, spanning acute and convalescent COVID-19. T cells, B-cell-depleted T cells, or PBMCs provided the cDNA or gDNA that served as material.

In the original workflow: Estimates of nucleated cell counts were drawn from the amplification of reference gene primers. Libraries were prepared by immunoSEQ multiplex PCR; TCRdb keeps only in-frame clonotypes and omits some of them. D and trimming were read from the DNA, whereas the V and J calls and clone size are those reported in that table. The sample includes about 240,000 clones, approximately 87% of them seen just once. The CDR3 contains 14 residues. V lost 4 bases, J lost 2 bases, and 10 bases lay in between. The germline V gene encodes CDR1 SGHRS and CDR2 YFSETQ. The sequence derives from a man aged 55 to 70 with acute or convalescent COVID-19. Sample: peripheral blood. The gene calls are TRBV5-1 and TRBJ2-1, with D maybe TRBD2 (5 bases). In DNA, the CDR3 is TGCGCCAGCAGCGCCACCGGGACCTACAATGAGCAGTTCTTC. It is translated as CASSATGTYNEQFF.